This TCR beta chain was retrieved from a study of identical twins. Template switching added a universal primer binding site, and final cDNA carried unique molecular identifiers. TCRdb reprocessed the 5' RACE reads with MiXCR, giving one entry per CDR3 protein. The sample has around 680,000 distinct CDR3 sequences, roughly 8% seen once. V lost 7 bases, J lost 3 bases, and 8 bases stayed unmatched. CDR1 and CDR2 (germline): MNHEY, SVGEGT. The CDR3 contains 15 residues. Whole-study findings and limits: Abundant beta clonotypes from cord blood had fewer insertions, unlike memory repertoires, which showed none. Twins shared beta out-of-frame sequences in excess, but this excess was weaker.

This clonotype has at least ten counts. Its antigen is as yet unknown. These records were also assigned to another study, of yellow fever vaccine responses in identical twins.

The chain has TRBV6-2 or TRBV6-3 and TRBJ2-3, with 9 bases fitting TRBD1. The TCR sequence derives from a woman in her late teens or twenties in good health. The source material was PBMCs. CDR3 residues: CASKYGTGSTDTQYF. For the CDR3, the DNA is TGTGCCAGCAAGTACGGGACAGGGAGTACAGATACGCAGTATTTT.